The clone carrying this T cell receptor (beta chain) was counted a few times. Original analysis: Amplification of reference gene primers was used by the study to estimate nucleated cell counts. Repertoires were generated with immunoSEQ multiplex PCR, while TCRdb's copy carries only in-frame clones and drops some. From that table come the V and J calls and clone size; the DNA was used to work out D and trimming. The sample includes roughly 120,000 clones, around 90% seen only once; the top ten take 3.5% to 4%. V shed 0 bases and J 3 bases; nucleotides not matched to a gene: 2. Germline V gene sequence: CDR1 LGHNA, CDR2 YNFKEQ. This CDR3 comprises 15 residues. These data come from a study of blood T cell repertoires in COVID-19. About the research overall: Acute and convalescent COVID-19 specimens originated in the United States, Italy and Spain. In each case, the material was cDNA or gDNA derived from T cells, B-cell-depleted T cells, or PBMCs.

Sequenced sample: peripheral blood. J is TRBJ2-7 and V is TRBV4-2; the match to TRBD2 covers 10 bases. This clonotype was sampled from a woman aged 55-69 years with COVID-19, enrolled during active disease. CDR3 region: CASSQDPSGGYEQYF. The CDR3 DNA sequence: TGTGCCAGCAGCCAAGATCCTAGCGGGGGCTACGAGCAGTACTTC.